The clone carrying this TCR beta chain is judged medium-sized. PCR was performed using 60 Vbeta and 13 Jbeta primers. Data came from immunoSEQ multiplex PCR; TCRdb stores just in-frame clones and leaves some out. The sample lists roughly 98,000 clones; approximately 80% were seen once. These data are taken from a study of cytomegalovirus exposure and HLA in healthy donors. The sequenced sample consisted of PBMCs. The source of this sequence is a female donor in good health and CMV-seronegative.

Here the CDR3 reads CASKQGASYEQYF. CDR3 bases: TGCGCCAGTAAACAGGGGGCTTCCTACGAGCAGTACTTC. This chain connects TRBV5-1 to TRBJ2-7, with 9 bases matching TRBD1. The CDR3 consists of 13 residues. CDR1 is SGHRS and CDR2 is YFSETQ in the germline V gene. The V segment lost 8 bases and the J segment 1 base; nucleotides outside the gene matches: 4. Variable domain in full (rest from reference TRBV5-1 and TRBJ2-7): KAGVTQTPRYLIKTRGQQVTLSCSPISGHRSVSWYQQTPGQGLQFLFEYFSETQRNKGNFPGRFSGRQFSNSRSEMNVSTLELGDSALYLCASKQGASYEQYFGPGTRLTVT.